This is a list of T cell receptor beta chains from one sample in a study of blood T cell repertoires in COVID-19. The assay was immunoSEQ multiplex PCR, and TCRdb's table has in-frame clones only and misses some. This sample has 250,000 to 350,000 clones, with 90% found just once. Sequenced sample: PBMCs or T cells enriched from blood (not recorded which). The receptors come from a woman in her 30s who had recovered from COVID-19. The conserved cysteine and the conserved F or W are not part of the CDR3 here. Fields, in order: V gene, J gene, CDR3 protein.

>TRBV4-3|TRBJ1-6
ASSQETGGRGSPLH
>TRBV3-1/TRBV3-2|TRBJ2-5
ASSQIAATQETQY
>TRBV19|TRBJ2-7
ASSINDRVYEQY
>TRBV19|TRBJ1-5
ASSMRGGNQPQH
>TRBV13|TRBJ1-5
ASSKAGALQPQH
>TRBV28|TRBJ2-7
ASSPLGVAYEQY
>TRBV21-1|TRBJ1-2
ASSKGRGRVPNYGYT
>TRBV5-5|TRBJ1-4
ASSLPTGNEKLF
>TRBV3-1/TRBV3-2|TRBJ2-5
ASSQDWGRGGTETQY
>TRBV27|TRBJ2-7
ASSLAGDYYEQY
>TRBV30|TRBJ1-1
AWSVQGRTEAF
>TRBV29-1|TRBJ2-3
SVEIRATSTDTQY
>TRBV27|TRBJ2-3
ASIDWQGATDTQY
>TRBV19|TRBJ2-1
ASSISLYSGGDEQF
>TRBV28|TRBJ2-1
ASSYSGSYNEQF
>TRBV24-1|TRBJ2-2
ATSDWEYTGELF
>TRBV9|TRBJ2-5
ASSVGGLAGLQETQY
>TRBV3-1/TRBV3-2|TRBJ1-5
ASSLDSTSNQPQH
>TRBV9|TRBJ2-2
ASSQTGGRATGELF
>TRBV19|TRBJ2-4
ASSLSGQRLAKNIQY
>TRBV7-6|TRBJ2-7
ASSRDRGLEQY
>TRBV5-1|TRBJ1-1
ASSPIMMRNTEAF
>TRBV15|TRBJ1-1
ATSRDPQGMAF
>TRBV6-2/TRBV6-3|TRBJ1-5
ASSRRGDRGSNQPQH
>TRBV25-1|TRBJ2-7
ASSRQETYEQY
>TRBV29-1|TRBJ1-2
SAMTGTAYYGYT
>TRBV4-3|TRBJ2-2
ASSQIRGVTGELF
>TRBV19|TRBJ2-3
ASSIWREGRNTQY
>TRBV27|TRBJ2-5
ASSPVLAAQETQY
>TRBV6-5|TRBJ2-1
ATKTSGRSEQF
>TRBV28|TRBJ1-3
ASRQGYVDTIY
>TRBV28|TRBJ1-5
ASSRDSLRDNQPQH
>TRBV10-3|TRBJ2-3
AISQDRLSTDTQY
>TRBV6-5|TRBJ1-5
ASSLDRGGNQPQH
>TRBV4-2|TRBJ2-7
ASSQTDRDTEQY
>TRBV18|TRBJ1-3
ASSRQGTHTIY
>TRBV11-2|TRBJ2-1
ASSLGAVSYNEQF
>TRBV20-1|TRBJ2-5
SASRLRQETQY
>TRBV9|TRBJ2-1
ASTVSPEQGGQF
>TRBV9|TRBJ2-1
ASSPTGTSNYNEQF
>TRBV10-3|TRBJ2-1
AISAPGLSSYNEQF
>TRBV7-3|TRBJ1-2
ASSLAPGDYGYT
>TRBV3-1/TRBV3-2|TRBJ2-1
ASSQRQGVYNEQF
>TRBV27|TRBJ2-5
ASRLTPGLAGAATGTQY
>TRBV18|TRBJ2-7
ASSPGQPYEQY
>TRBV6-1|TRBJ2-7
ASSDLWDSTYEQY
>TRBV28|TRBJ1-2
ASSRQEGAHGYT